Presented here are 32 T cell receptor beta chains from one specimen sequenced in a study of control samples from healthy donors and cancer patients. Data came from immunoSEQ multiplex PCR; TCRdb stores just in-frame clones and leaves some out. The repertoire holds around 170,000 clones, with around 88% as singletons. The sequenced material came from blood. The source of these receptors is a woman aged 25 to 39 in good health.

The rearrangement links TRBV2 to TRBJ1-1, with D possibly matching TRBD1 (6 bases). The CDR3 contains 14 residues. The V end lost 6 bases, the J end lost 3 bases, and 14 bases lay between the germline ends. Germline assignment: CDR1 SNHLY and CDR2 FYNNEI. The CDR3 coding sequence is TGTGCCAGCAGGGGAACAGGGCTGCACACTGAAGCTTTCTTT. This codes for CASRGTGLHTEAFF.

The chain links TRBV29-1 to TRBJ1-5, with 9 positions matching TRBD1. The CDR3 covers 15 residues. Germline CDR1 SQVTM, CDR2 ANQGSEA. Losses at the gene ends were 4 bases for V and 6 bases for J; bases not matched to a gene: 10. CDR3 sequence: CSVVLGGQGAQPQHF. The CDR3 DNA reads TGCAGCGTTGTTTTAGGGGGACAGGGCGCTCAGCCCCAGCATTTT.

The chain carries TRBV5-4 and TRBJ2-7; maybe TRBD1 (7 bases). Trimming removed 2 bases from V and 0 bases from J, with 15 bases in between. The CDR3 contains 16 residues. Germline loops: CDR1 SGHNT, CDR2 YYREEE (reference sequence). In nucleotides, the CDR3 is TGTGCCAGCAGCTTAGGCGGGGCAGGGGGCTCCTACGAGCAGTACGTC. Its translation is CASSLGGAGGSYEQYV.

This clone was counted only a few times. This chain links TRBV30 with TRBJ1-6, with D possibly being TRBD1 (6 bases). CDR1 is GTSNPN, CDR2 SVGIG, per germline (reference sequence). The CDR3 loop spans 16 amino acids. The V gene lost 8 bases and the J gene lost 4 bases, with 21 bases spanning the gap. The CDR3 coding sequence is TGTGCCCGTAGACACGGGGGCCCGGGGTATAATTCACCCCTCCACTTT. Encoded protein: CARRHGGPGYNSPLHF.

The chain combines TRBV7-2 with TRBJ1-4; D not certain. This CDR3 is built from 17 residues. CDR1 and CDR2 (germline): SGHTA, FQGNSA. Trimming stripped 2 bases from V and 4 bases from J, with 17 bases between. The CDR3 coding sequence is TGTGCCAGCAGCTTATCCAGGTCCGGAGGAGGTAATGAAAAACTGTTTTTT. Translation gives CASSLSRSGGGNEKLFF.

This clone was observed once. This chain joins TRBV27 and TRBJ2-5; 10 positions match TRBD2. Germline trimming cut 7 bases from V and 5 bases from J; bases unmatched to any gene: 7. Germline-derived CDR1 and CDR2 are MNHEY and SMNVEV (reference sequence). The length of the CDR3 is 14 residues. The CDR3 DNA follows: TGTGCCAGCAAGCCTAGCGGGAGTGGTGAGACCCAGTACTTC. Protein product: CASKPSGSGETQYF.

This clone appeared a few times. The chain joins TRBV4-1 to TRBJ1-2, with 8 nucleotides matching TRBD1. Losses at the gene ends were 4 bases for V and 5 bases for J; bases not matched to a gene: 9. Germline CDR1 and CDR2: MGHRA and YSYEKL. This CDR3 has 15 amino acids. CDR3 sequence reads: CASSPRLTGEYGYTF. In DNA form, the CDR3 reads TGCGCCAGCAGCCCGCGGCTGACAGGGGAATATGGCTACACCTTC.

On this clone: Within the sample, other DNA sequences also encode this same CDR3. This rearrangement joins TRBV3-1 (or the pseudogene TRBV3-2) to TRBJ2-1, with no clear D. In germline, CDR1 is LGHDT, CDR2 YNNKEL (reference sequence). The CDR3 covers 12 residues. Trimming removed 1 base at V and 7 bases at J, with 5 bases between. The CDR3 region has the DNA TGTGCCAGCAGCCAAGGACGGAATGAGCAGTTCTTC. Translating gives CASSQGRNEQFF.

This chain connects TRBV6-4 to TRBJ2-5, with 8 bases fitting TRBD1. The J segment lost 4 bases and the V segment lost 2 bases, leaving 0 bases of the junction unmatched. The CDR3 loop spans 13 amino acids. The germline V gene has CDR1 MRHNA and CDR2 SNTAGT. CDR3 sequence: CASSDGQGETQYF. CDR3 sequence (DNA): TGTGCCAGCAGTGACGGACAGGGAGAGACCCAGTACTTC.

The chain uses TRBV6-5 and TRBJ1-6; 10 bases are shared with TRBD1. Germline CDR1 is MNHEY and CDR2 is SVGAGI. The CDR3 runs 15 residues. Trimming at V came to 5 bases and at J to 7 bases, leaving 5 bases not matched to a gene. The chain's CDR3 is CASSPGTGENSPLHF. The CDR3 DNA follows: TGTGCCAGCAGTCCCGGGACAGGGGAGAATTCACCCCTCCACTTT.

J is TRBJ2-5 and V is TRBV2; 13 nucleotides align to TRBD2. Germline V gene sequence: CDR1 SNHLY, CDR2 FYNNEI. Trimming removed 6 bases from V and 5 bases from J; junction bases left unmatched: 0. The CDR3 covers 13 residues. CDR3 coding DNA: TGTGCCAGCAGGACTAGCGGGGGGGAGACCCAGTACTTC. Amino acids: CASRTSGGETQYF.

The CDR3 DNA reads as TGTGCCAGCAGCCAACGCACCCGCAGGGCCCCGAGCACAGATACGCAGTATTTT. It codes for CASSQRTRRAPSTDTQYF. This chain uses TRBV3-1 (or the pseudogene TRBV3-2) with TRBJ2-3; TRBD1 might be the D (5 bases). The CDR3 sequence is 18 residues long. V lost 2 bases to trimming and J lost 0 bases, with 18 bases between them. The germline gives CDR1 LGHDT, CDR2 YNNKEL (reference sequence).

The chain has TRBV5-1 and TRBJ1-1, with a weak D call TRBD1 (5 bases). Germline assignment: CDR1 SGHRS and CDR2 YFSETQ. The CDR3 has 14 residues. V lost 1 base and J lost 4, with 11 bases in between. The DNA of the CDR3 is TGCGCCAGCAGCTTGCAGTGGGGGGGCACTGAAGCTTTCTTT. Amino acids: CASSLQWGGTEAFF.

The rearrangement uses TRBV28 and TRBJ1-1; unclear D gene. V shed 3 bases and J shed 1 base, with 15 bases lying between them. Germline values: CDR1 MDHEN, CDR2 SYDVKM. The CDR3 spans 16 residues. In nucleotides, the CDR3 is TGTGCCAGCAGTTTTGTGGGTGGACGGGGGAACACTGAAGCTTTCTTT. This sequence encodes CASSFVGGRGNTEAFF. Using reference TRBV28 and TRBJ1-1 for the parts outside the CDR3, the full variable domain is DVKVTQSSRYLVKRTGEKVFLECVQDMDHENMFWYRQDPGLGLRLIYFSYDVKMKEKGDIPEGYSVSREKKERFSLILESASTNQTSMYLCASSFVGGRGNTEAFFGQGTRLTVV.

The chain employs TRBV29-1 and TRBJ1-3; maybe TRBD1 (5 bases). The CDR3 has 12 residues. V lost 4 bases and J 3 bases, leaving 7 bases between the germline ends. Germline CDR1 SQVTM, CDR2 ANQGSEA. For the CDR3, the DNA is TGCAGCGTTGGGGGCGGTGGAAACACCATATATTTT. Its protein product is CSVGGGGNTIYF. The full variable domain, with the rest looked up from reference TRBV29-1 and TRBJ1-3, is SAVISQKPSRDICQRGTSLTIQCQVDSQVTMMFWYRQQPGQSLTLIATANQGSEATYESGFVIDKFPISRPNLTFSTLTVSNMSPEDSSIYLCSVGGGGNTIYFGEGSWLTVV.

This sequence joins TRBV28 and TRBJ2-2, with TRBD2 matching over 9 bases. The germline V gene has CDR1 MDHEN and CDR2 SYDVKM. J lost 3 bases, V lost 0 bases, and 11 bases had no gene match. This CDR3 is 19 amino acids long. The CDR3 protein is CASSLWGSGSIRDTGELFF. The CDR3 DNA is TGTGCCAGCAGTTTATGGGGTAGCGGGAGTATTCGTGACACCGGGGAGCTGTTTTTT. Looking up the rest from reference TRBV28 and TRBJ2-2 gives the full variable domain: DVKVTQSSRYLVKRTGEKVFLECVQDMDHENMFWYRQDPGLGLRLIYFSYDVKMKEKGDIPEGYSVSREKKERFSLILESASTNQTSMYLCASSLWGSGSIRDTGELFFGEGSRLTVL.

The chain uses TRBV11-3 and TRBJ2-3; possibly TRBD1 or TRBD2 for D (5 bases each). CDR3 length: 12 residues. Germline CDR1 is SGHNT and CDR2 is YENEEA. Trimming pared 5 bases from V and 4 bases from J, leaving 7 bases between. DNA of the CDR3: TGTGCCAGCAGCCGAGGGGCAGATACGCAGTATTTT. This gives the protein CASSRGADTQYF.

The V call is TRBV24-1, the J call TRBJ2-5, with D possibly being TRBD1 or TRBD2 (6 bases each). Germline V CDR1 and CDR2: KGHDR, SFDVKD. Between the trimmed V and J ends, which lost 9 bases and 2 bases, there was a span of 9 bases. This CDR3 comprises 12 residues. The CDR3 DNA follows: TGTGCCACCGGAGGGGGTCAAGAGACCCAGTACTTC. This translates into CATGGGQETQYF.

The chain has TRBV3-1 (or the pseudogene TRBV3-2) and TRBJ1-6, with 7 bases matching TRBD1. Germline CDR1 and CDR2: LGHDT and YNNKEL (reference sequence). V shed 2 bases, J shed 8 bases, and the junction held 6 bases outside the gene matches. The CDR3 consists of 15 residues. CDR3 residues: CASSQQGGKHSPLHF. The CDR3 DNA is TGTGCCAGCAGCCAACAGGGGGGGAAACATTCACCCCTCCACTTT.

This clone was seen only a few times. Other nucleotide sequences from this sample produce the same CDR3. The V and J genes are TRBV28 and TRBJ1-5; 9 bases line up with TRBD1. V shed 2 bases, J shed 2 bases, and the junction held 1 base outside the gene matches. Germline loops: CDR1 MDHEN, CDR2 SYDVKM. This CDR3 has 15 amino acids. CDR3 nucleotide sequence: TGTGCCAGCAGTTTACGACAGGGGGGCAATCAGCCCCAGCATTTT. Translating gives CASSLRQGGNQPQHF.

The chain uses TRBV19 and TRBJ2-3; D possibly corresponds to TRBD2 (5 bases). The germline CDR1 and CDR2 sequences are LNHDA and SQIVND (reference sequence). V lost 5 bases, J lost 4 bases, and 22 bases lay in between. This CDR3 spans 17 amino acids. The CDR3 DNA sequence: TGTGCCAGTAGTCCCCAAGGTTCGGGGAGCTGGCCAGATACGCAGTATTTT. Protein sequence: CASSPQGSGSWPDTQYF. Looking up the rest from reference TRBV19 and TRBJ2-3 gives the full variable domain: DGGITQSPKYLFRKEGQNVTLSCEQNLNHDAMYWYRQDPGQGLRLIYYSQIVNDFQKGDIAEGYSVSREKKESFPLTVTSAQKNPTAFYLCASSPQGSGSWPDTQYFGPGTRLTVL.

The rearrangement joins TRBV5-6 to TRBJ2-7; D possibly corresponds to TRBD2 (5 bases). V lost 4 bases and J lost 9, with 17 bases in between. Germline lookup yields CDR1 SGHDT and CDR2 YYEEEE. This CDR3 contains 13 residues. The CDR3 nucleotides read TGTGCCAGCAGCCCCAGGTCTCCCCGGGGGCAGTACTTC. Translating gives CASSPRSPRGQYF.

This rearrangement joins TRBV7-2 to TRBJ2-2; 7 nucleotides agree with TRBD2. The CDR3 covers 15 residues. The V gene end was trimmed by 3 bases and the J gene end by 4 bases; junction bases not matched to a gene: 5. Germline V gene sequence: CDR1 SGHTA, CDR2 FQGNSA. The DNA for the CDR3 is TGTGCCAGCAGCTTTGCTAGCGGTTTCACCGGGGAGCTGTTTTTT. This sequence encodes CASSFASGFTGELFF.

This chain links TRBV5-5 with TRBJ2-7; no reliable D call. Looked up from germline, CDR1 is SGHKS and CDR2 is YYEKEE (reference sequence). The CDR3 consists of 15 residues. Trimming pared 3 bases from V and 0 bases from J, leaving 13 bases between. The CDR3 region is CASSWHQASSYEQYV. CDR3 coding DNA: TGTGCCAGCAGCTGGCACCAGGCGAGCTCCTACGAGCAGTACGTC.

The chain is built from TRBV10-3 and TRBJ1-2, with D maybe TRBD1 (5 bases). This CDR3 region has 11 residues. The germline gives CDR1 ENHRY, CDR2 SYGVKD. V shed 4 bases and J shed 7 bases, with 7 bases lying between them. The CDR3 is CAISGQGGYTF. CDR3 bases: TGTGCCATCAGTGGCCAGGGTGGCTACACCTTC.

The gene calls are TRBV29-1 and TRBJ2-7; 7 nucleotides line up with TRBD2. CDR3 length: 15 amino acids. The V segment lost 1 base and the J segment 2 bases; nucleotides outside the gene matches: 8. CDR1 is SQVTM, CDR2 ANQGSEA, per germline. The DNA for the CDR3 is TGCAGCGTTGAAGGGTCAGCGGGACCGACCTACGAGCAGTACTTC. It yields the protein CSVEGSAGPTYEQYF.

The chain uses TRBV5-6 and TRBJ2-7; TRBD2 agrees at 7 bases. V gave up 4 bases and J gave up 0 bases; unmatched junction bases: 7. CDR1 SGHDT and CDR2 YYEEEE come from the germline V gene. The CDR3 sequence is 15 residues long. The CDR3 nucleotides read TGTGCCAGCAGCGGAGCCGGGACTATCTCCTACGAGCAGTACGTC. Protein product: CASSGAGTISYEQYV.

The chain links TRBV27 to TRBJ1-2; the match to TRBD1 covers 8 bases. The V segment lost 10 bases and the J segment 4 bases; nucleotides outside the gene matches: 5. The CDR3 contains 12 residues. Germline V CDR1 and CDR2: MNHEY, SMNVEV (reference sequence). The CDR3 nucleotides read TGTGCCACCCTGGACAGGGCCTATGGCTACACCTTC. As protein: CATLDRAYGYTF.

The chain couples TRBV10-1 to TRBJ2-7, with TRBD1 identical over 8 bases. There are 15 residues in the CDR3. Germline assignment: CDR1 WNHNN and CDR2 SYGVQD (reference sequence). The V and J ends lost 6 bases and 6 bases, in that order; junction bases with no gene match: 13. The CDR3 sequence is CASSGGQGPSAEQYF. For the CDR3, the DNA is TGCGCCAGCAGCGGCGGACAGGGCCCCTCGGCCGAGCAGTACTTC.

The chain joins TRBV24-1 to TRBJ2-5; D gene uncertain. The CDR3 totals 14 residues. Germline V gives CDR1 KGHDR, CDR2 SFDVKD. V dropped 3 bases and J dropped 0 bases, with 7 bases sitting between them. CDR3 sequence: CATSDPGYQETQYF. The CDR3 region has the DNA TGTGCCACCAGTGATCCGGGCTACCAAGAGACCCAGTACTTC.

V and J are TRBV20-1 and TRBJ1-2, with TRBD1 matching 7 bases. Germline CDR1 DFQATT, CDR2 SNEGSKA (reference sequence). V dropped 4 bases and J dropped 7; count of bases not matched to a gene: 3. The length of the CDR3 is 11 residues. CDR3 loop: CSAITGVGYTF. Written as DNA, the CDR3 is TGCAGTGCTATTACAGGGGTTGGCTACACCTTC.

CDR3 coding DNA: TGTGCCAGCAGCCGAAACAGAGTAGATGGCTACACCTTC. This codes for CASSRNRVDGYTF. This chain joins TRBV5-6 and TRBJ1-2, with D unclear. The V end lost 4 bases, the J end lost 6 bases, and 13 bases lay between the germline ends. The germline V gene encodes CDR1 SGHDT and CDR2 YYEEEE. The CDR3 has 13 residues. Full variable domain (remainder filled in from reference TRBV5-6 and TRBJ1-2): DAGVTQSPTHLIKTRGQQVTLRCSPKSGHDTVSWYQQALGQGPQFIFQYYEEEERQRGNFPDRFSGHQFPNYSSELNVNALLLGDSALYLCASSRNRVDGYTFGSGTRLTVV.